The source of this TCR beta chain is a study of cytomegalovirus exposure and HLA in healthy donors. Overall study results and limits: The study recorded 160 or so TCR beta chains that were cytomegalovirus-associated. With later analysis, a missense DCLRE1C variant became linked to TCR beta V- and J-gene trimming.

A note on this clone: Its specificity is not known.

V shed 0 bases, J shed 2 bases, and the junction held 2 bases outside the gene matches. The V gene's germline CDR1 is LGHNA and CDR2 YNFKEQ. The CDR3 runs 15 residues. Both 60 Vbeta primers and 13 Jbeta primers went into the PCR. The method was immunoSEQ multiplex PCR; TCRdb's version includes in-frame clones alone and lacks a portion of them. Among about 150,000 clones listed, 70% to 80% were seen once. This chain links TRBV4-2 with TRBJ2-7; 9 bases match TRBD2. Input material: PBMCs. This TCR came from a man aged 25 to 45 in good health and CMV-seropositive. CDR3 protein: CASSQDRTSAYEQYF. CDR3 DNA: TGTGCCAGCAGCCAAGATAGGACTAGCGCCTACGAGCAGTACTTC.